The T cell receptor beta chain described here comes from a study of CD8+ T cells in alopecia areata. This CDR3 spans 19 amino acids. CDR1 and CDR2 (germline): SGHAT, FQNNGV. V trimming: 4 bases; J trimming: 0 bases; junction bases outside the gene matches: 10. Individuals with alopecia areata gave both lesional scalp punch biopsies and peripheral blood for collection. In each case, RNA was isolated and then reverse transcribed into cDNA as the sequencing template. TCRdb's table, derived via immunoSEQ multiplex PCR, lists solely in-frame clones and lacks some. The sample shows about 13,000 clones, roughly 55% of them seen only once.

The source of this sequence is a human donor with alopecia areata. Specimen: skin, collected at week 0. The rearrangement joins TRBV11-2 to TRBJ2-3; 13 positions match TRBD2. The CDR3 region has the DNA TGTGCCAGCAGCTCCTACTCTGGACTAGCGGGGGCCAGCACAGATACGCAGTATTTT. Protein sequence: CASSSYSGLAGASTDTQYF.